What follows are 10 T cell receptor beta chains derived from one specimen sequenced in a study of T cell responses to AZD1222 COVID-19 vaccine. Repertoires were generated with immunoSEQ multiplex PCR, while TCRdb's copy carries only in-frame clones and drops some. Among some 140,000 clones listed, 85% to 90% were seen once. The sample here was peripheral blood, taken on day 0 of AZD1222 vaccination. All receptors come from an adult in good health.

The chain has TRBV10-3 and TRBJ1-1; D is perhaps TRBD1 (5 bases). CDR1 and CDR2 (germline): ENHRY, SYGVKD. The V and J ends lost 11 bases and 0 bases respectively, with 13 bases between them. The CDR3 is made up of 13 amino acids. The DNA for the CDR3 is TGTGCCTCCCAGGACAAGATGAACACTGAAGCTTTCTTT. Its protein product is CASQDKMNTEAFF.

As DNA, the CDR3 is TGTGCCAGCAGTGAGGTGGACAGGGTGGATGGCTACACCTTC. As protein: CASSEVDRVDGYTF. The chain carries TRBV2 and TRBJ1-2, with TRBD1 matching over 8 bases. The trim removed 3 bases at V and 6 bases at J, leaving 6 bases unmatched. CDR1 SNHLY and CDR2 FYNNEI come from the germline V gene. This CDR3 has 14 amino acids.

The chain recombines TRBV3-1 (or the pseudogene TRBV3-2) with TRBJ1-1, with D perhaps matching TRBD1 (5 bases). The V and J ends lost 1 base and 8 bases respectively, with 11 bases between them. Germline-derived CDR1 and CDR2 are LGHDT and YNNKEL (reference sequence). This CDR3 spans 13 amino acids. The CDR3 loop reads CASSQAKGFEAFF. The CDR3, as DNA: TGTGCCAGCAGCCAAGCTAAGGGGTTCGAAGCTTTCTTT.

The rearrangement uses TRBV30 and TRBJ1-1; no clear D. Germline V gives CDR1 GTSNPN, CDR2 SVGIG (reference sequence). V lost 2 bases and J lost 5, with 3 bases in between. The CDR3 is 10 amino acids. The DNA of the CDR3 is TGTGCCTGGAGTCGGACTGAAGCTTTCTTT. This encodes CAWSRTEAFF.

The chain is built from TRBV4-1 and TRBJ2-7, with D possibly TRBD1 on 6 matching bases. The germline V gene encodes CDR1 MGHRA and CDR2 YSYEKL. Trimming cost V 4 bases and J 5 bases, with 21 bases left between them. The CDR3 has 16 amino acids. CDR3 loop: CASSPVQGSPPDEQYF. CDR3 bases: TGCGCCAGCAGCCCCGTCCAGGGGAGCCCGCCCGACGAGCAGTACTTC.

This clone was recorded only once. The rearrangement uses TRBV19 and TRBJ1-3; a possible D gene is TRBD1 (5 bases). The germline V and J ends were trimmed by 4 bases and 0 bases, with 22 bases remaining between them. There are 19 residues in the CDR3. Per germline, CDR1 LNHDA and CDR2 SQIVND (reference sequence). The CDR3 reads CASSKAGTLPLFSGNTIYF. The CDR3, as DNA: TGTGCCAGTAGTAAAGCCGGGACCCTCCCCCTCTTCTCTGGAAACACCATATATTTT.

The chain carries TRBV29-1 and TRBJ2-3; weak D call: TRBD1 (5 bases). Germline loops: CDR1 SQVTM, CDR2 ANQGSEA. The V end lost 4 bases, the J end lost 2 bases, and 13 bases lay between the germline ends. The CDR3 is 14 residues long. CDR3 protein: CSVVEDKDTDTQYF. CDR3 DNA sequence: TGCAGCGTTGTAGAGGACAAAGACACAGATACGCAGTATTTT.

The chain combines TRBV5-1 with TRBJ1-3; D is ambiguous. Deletions cut 4 bases from V and 2 bases from J, with 10 bases between. Germline loops: CDR1 SGHRS, CDR2 YFSETQ. The CDR3 sequence is 14 residues long. The CDR3 reads CASSTSPTGNTIYF. Written as DNA, the CDR3 is TGCGCCAGCAGCACCTCGCCGACTGGAAACACCATATATTTT.

V gene TRBV19 combines with J gene TRBJ2-7; D may be TRBD2 (6 bases). CDR1 and CDR2 from the germline V gene are LNHDA and SQIVND (reference sequence). This CDR3 has 15 amino acids. Trimming pared 1 base from V and 3 bases from J, leaving 13 bases between. The CDR3 region has the DNA TGTGCCAGTAGTATAGCAACAACGGGACTCTACGAGCAGTACTTC. Its protein is CASSIATTGLYEQYF.

V usage is TRBV9 and J usage is TRBJ1-1; a weak D match, TRBD1 (5 bases). This CDR3 region has 15 residues. Trimming stripped 0 bases from V and 1 base from J, with 10 bases between. Germline CDR1 and CDR2: SGDLS and YYNGEE. The CDR3 DNA sequence: TGTGCCAGCAGCGTAGCGGGGCAGACGAACACTGAAGCTTTCTTT. As protein: CASSVAGQTNTEAFF.